This T cell receptor (beta chain) was sequenced during a study of molecular identifiers for immune sequencing clone quantification. Study-level points and caveats: Clones that exceeded 20 RNA copies held over 99% of effector molecules, yet under 1% in naive cells. Same-barcode identical TCR molecules could make highly expanded clones look smaller than they are.

This clonotype was observed many times. The antigen remains undetermined. TCRdb independently ran MiXCR on the PCR reads; one entry per CDR3 protein. The sample consists of roughly 630,000 distinct CDR3 sequences, roughly 27% of them appearing once. The CDR3 covers 14 residues. J was trimmed by 3 bases and V by 6 bases; bases with no gene match: 7. CDR1 SGHVS and CDR2 FNYEAQ come from the germline V gene. Naive CD8 T cells underwent sorting with the CD8+CD4-CCR7+CD45RA+ definition. The TCR originated in a human donor in good health. Some libraries in this study had Jurkat cell RNA spiked in. Sequenced material: naive CD8+ T cells from blood, with Jurkat cell RNA spiked in. Subset denoted: FACS-sorted CD8+CD4-CCR7+CD45RA+ naive T cells. The rearrangement joins TRBV7-6 to TRBJ1-1; 7 bases are a match to TRBD1. CDR3 in amino acids: CASSSGGTHTEAFF. DNA for the CDR3: TGTGCCAGCAGTTCAGGGGGGACCCACACTGAAGCTTTCTTT.